This T cell receptor (beta chain) was captured by sequencing in a study of T cell repertoires in cytomegalovirus infection. About the research overall: Matching HLA type, along with CMV infection, was indicated by public TCR beta signatures. Study results and limitations: Dominating the ex vivo response were TCR beta clonotypes that were CMV-specific and HLA-C-restricted. Accumulated public TCR beta family frequency recognized individuals carrying CMV together with the relevant HLA.

TCRdb re-called the reads with MiXCR, one entry per CDR3 protein. The profile shows 680,000 or so distinct CDR3 sequences, less than 40% of them singletons. The CDR3 loop spans 16 amino acids. With 3 bases clipped from V and 10 bases from J, the junction kept 12 bases outside the gene matches. Germline V gene lookup returns CDR1 PRHDT and CDR2 FYEKMQ (reference sequence). As for this clonotype: Its antigen is undetermined.

The sequencing sample was made of PBMCs. The sequence was obtained from a human donor in good health (CMV status not recorded). Some clones in this sample may be carry-over from other donors' samples. The chain has TRBV13 and TRBJ2-1; 10 nucleotides line up with TRBD1. The CDR3 DNA follows: TGTGCCAGCAGCTTGAGCAGGGACAGGGGATCAGGGGAGCAGTTCTTC. Protein sequence: CASSLSRDRGSGEQFF.